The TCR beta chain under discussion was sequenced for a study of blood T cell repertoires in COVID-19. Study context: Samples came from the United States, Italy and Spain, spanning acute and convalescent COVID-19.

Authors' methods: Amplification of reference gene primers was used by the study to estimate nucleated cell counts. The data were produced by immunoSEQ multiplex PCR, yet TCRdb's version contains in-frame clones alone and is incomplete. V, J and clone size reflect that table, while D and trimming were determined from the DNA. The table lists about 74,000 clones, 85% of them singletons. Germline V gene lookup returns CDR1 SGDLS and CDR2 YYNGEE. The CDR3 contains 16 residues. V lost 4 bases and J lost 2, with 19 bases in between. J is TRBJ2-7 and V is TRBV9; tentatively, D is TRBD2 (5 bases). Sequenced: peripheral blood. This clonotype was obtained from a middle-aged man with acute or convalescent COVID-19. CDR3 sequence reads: CASSSRDLWVTYEQYV. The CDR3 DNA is TGTGCCAGCAGCTCGAGGGATCTGTGGGTCACCTACGAGCAGTACGTC.